These 29 T cell receptor beta chains originate from one sample sequenced in a study of T cells expressing NK-cell markers. Each CDR3 protein gets one entry in TCRdb, which reprocessed the 5' RACE reads and gives no DNA. The table lists about half a million distinct CDR3 sequences. What was sequenced was blood T cells: a sorted CD56 or NKG2C T cell subset, CD4+ or CD8+ T cells, or bulk PBMC T cells (not recorded which). The receptors stem from a woman between 50 and 59 years old in good health.

The rearrangement joins TRBV18 to TRBJ1-2. CDR1 and CDR2 from the germline V gene are KGHSH and LQKENI. CDR3 length: 12 amino acids. This CDR3 is CASSPSGGGYTF.

The rearrangement joins TRBV6-5 to TRBJ2-7; TCRdb gives TRBD1 as the D gene, but with no DNA this cannot be confirmed. Germline CDR1 and CDR2: MNHEY and SVGAGI. The length of the CDR3 is 14 residues. CDR3 protein: CASSYETGWYEQYF.

The V and J genes are TRBV29-1 and TRBJ2-1; lacking DNA, the TRBD1 call made by TCRdb goes unchecked. Germline assignment: CDR1 SQVTM and CDR2 ANQGSEA. The CDR3 has 16 amino acids. CDR3 amino acids: CSVRGLRRRGGNEQFF.

This rearrangement joins TRBV5-1 to TRBJ2-7; TCRdb's D call, TRBD1, is unchecked because there is no DNA. CDR3 length: 12 residues. Germline-derived CDR1 and CDR2 are SGHRS and YFSETQ. CDR3 sequence: CASSSRGGEQYF. The complete variable domain, with remaining parts taken from reference TRBV5-1 and TRBJ2-7, reads KAGVTQTPRYLIKTRGQQVTLSCSPISGHRSVSWYQQTPGQGLQFLFEYFSETQRNKGNFPGRFSGRQFSNSRSEMNVSTLELGDSALYLCASSSRGGEQYFGPGTRLTVT.

This chain uses TRBV29-1 with TRBJ2-1; without DNA, the TCRdb call of TRBD2 cannot be checked. Germline V gives CDR1 SQVTM, CDR2 ANQGSEA. This CDR3 comprises 19 residues. This chain's CDR3 is CSVSPYTSGHITGYNEQFF.

V and J are TRBV5-1 and TRBJ2-3. The CDR3 length is 14 residues. Germline lookup yields CDR1 SGHRS and CDR2 YFSETQ. This chain's CDR3 is CASSSGQHTDTQYF.

The rearrangement uses TRBV7-3 and TRBJ2-2. The CDR3 loop spans 15 amino acids. The germline V gene has CDR1 SGHTA and CDR2 FQGTGA. This chain's CDR3 is CASSFKSPPTGELFF. The full variable domain, rest sourced from reference TRBV7-3 and TRBJ2-2, is GAGVSQTPSNKVTEKGKYVELRCDPISGHTALYWYRQSLGQGPEFLIYFQGTGAADDSGLPNDRFFAVRPEGSVSTLKIQRTERGDSAVYLCASSFKSPPTGELFFGEGSRLTVL.

The chain links TRBV14 to TRBJ2-1. The V gene's germline CDR1 is SGHDN and CDR2 FVKESK. CDR3 length equals 11 residues. The CDR3 protein is CASSQISEQFF.

The rearrangement links TRBV4-2 to TRBJ2-4; TCRdb's D call of TRBD2 is untestable without DNA. The germline V gene encodes CDR1 LGHNA and CDR2 YNFKEQ. The length of the CDR3 is 17 residues. The CDR3 sequence is CASSQRAGAGGGDIQYF.

The J gene is TRBJ2-1, the V gene TRBV28; TCRdb reports TRBD1, a call that lacks DNA to check it against. Germline V gene lookup returns CDR1 MDHEN and CDR2 SYDVKM. This CDR3 comprises 16 residues. CDR3: CASSIQQGAWDNEQFF. The complete variable domain, with remaining parts taken from reference TRBV28 and TRBJ2-1, reads DVKVTQSSRYLVKRTGEKVFLECVQDMDHENMFWYRQDPGLGLRLIYFSYDVKMKEKGDIPEGYSVSREKKERFSLILESASTNQTSMYLCASSIQQGAWDNEQFFGPGTRLTVL.

The genes are TRBV20-1 and TRBJ2-1; TCRdb's D call of TRBD2 is untestable without DNA. The germline CDR1 and CDR2 sequences are DFQATT and SNEGSKA (reference sequence). CDR3 length equals 15 residues. The chain's CDR3 is CSARRVGLAGGEQFF.

The gene calls are TRBV7-2 and TRBJ2-7; the TCRdb D gene call, TRBD2, has no DNA to confirm it. Germline CDR1 is SGHTA and CDR2 is FQGNSA. The CDR3 sequence is 15 residues long. This chain's CDR3 is CASTSALLILNEQYF.

The rearrangement uses TRBV19 and TRBJ1-1. Germline CDR1 LNHDA, CDR2 SQIVND (reference sequence). The CDR3 extends over 14 amino acids. CDR3: CASSVILGNTEAFF.

The chain couples TRBV12-3 or TRBV12-4 to TRBJ2-2. This CDR3 has 14 residues. The CDR3 sequence is CASFSGRSAGELFF.

V and J are TRBV27 and TRBJ1-4; the D gene TCRdb calls, TRBD1, cannot be checked with no DNA. The CDR3 has 14 residues. Germline V gives CDR1 MNHEY, CDR2 SMNVEV (reference sequence). The CDR3 here is CASSPGTANEKLFF.

The chain is built from TRBV12-3 or TRBV12-4 and TRBJ1-2; TCRdb designates TRBD1, a call that cannot be tested without DNA. The CDR3 contains 16 residues. CDR3 in amino acids: CASSLGALQGSYGYTF.

CDR3 region: CASSLVAKRDNEQFF. V is TRBV7-2 and J is TRBJ2-1; TCRdb reports TRBD2, a call that lacks DNA to check it against. CDR1 is SGHTA and CDR2 is FQGNSA in the germline V gene. The CDR3 spans 15 residues.

This chain connects TRBV28 to TRBJ2-2; TCRdb picks TRBD1, but there is no DNA to check that call. Germline values: CDR1 MDHEN, CDR2 SYDVKM. The CDR3 length is 16 residues. CDR3 region: CASSPGGLVNTGELFF.

The rearrangement uses TRBV29-1 and TRBJ2-2; TCRdb's assignment of TRBD1 cannot be checked, as there is no DNA. Germline V gives CDR1 SQVTM, CDR2 ANQGSEA. The CDR3 is 14 amino acids. CDR3 amino acids: CSAGQGAQAGELFF.

This chain uses TRBV10-3 with TRBJ2-3; checking the TCRdb D call of TRBD2 is not possible without DNA. Looked up from germline, CDR1 is ENHRY and CDR2 is SYGVKD. The CDR3 sequence is 15 residues long. The CDR3 loop reads CAISESPEGADTQYF.

V gene TRBV4-1 combines with J gene TRBJ2-3; the D call of TRBD1 rests on TCRdb alone, since no DNA is present to check it. Germline V lookup: CDR1 MGHRA, CDR2 YSYEKL. The CDR3 spans 17 residues. CDR3 sequence reads: CASRDLLGPRYAWSQYF.

This chain joins TRBV28 and TRBJ2-3; the TCRdb call, TRBD2, lacks DNA for checking. CDR1 and CDR2 (germline): MDHEN, SYDVKM. CDR3 size: 14 residues. CDR3 protein: CASSLYGTTNTQYF.

J is TRBJ2-3 and V is TRBV29-1; TCRdb calls TRBD1, which cannot be checked without DNA. The CDR3 length is 15 residues. The V gene's germline CDR1 is SQVTM and CDR2 ANQGSEA. CDR3 amino acids: CSVDDRDRATDTQYF.

The V gene is TRBV11-2, the J gene TRBJ2-2. The germline gives CDR1 SGHAT, CDR2 FQNNGV. This CDR3 is built from 17 residues. This CDR3 reads CASSNFRWGTHTGELFF. Variable domain in full (rest from reference TRBV11-2 and TRBJ2-2): EAGVAQSPRYKIIEKRQSVAFWCNPISGHATLYWYQQILGQGPKLLIQFQNNGVVDDSQLPKDRFSAERLKGVDSTLKIQPAKLEDSAVYLCASSNFRWGTHTGELFFGEGSRLTVL.

The chain uses TRBV15 and TRBJ1-4; TCRdb's D call, TRBD1, is unchecked because there is no DNA. This CDR3 has 15 amino acids. The germline gives CDR1 LNHNV, CDR2 YYDKDF (reference sequence). The CDR3 sequence: CATSRLQGTNEKLFF.

The chain combines TRBV19 with TRBJ2-7; checking the TCRdb D call of TRBD2 is not possible without DNA. This CDR3 is 12 amino acids long. Per the germline V gene, CDR1 is LNHDA and CDR2 is SQIVND (reference sequence). CDR3 sequence reads: CASSMAGHEQYF.

V usage is TRBV7-9 and J usage is TRBJ2-1; TCRdb lists TRBD2, though no DNA is available to test this call. Germline values: CDR1 SEHNR, CDR2 FQNEAQ (reference sequence). The CDR3 contains 15 residues. The CDR3 loop is CASSLVPSLGNEQFF.

V usage is TRBV5-1 and J usage is TRBJ2-3; there is no DNA to check the TCRdb D call of TRBD1. Germline CDR1 SGHRS, CDR2 YFSETQ. The length of the CDR3 is 13 residues. CDR3 in amino acids: CASSRQGADTQYF.

The chain uses TRBV12-3 or TRBV12-4 and TRBJ1-3; TCRdb reports TRBD1, a call that lacks DNA to check it against. This CDR3 is 13 amino acids long. CDR3 loop: CASNRRGVDTIYF.